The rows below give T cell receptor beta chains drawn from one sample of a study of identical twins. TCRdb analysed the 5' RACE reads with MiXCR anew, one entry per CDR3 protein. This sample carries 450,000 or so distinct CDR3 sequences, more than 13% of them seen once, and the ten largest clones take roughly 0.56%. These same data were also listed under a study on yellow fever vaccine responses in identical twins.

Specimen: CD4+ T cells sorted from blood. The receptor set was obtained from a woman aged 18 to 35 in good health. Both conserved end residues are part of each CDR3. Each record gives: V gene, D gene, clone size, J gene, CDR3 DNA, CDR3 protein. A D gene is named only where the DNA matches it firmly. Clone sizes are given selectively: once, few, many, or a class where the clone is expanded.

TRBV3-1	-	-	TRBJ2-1	TGTGCCAGCAGCCAAAGAGACACGTCTGCTGAGCAGTTCTTC	CASSQRDTSAEQFF
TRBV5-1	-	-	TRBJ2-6	TGCGCCAGCAGCTTGGTAGTTTCTTCTGGGGCCAACGTCCTGACTTTC	CASSLVVSSGANVLTF
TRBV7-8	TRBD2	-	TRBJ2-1	TGTGCCAGCAGCGTAAGGACTAGCGGGGGGGACACCTACAATGAGCAGTTCTTC	CASSVRTSGGDTYNEQFF
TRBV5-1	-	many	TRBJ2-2	TGCGCCAGCAGCGTTGGGTTGGCCGGGGAGCTGTTTTTT	CASSVGLAGELFF
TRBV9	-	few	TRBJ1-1	TGTGCCAGCAGCGGCAGGGGAAACACTGAAGCTTTCTTT	CASSGRGNTEAFF
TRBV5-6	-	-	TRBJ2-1	TGTGCCAACCTCCGGACAGATCAAAACTACAATGAGCAGTTCTTC	CANLRTDQNYNEQFF
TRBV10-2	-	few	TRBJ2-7	TGCGCCAGTAGTAGAGGGCTTTCCGGCTTTGTCTACGAGCAGTACTTC	CASSRGLSGFVYEQYF
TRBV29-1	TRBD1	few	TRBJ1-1	TGCAGCGCCACAGGGGGCGCAAGGGCTTTCTTT	CSATGGARAFF
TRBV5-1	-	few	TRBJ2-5	TGCGCCAGCAGCTCTACCGGACTACTACAAGAGACCCAGTACTTC	CASSSTGLLQETQYF
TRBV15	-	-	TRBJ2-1	TGTGCCACCAGCAAAAAAGGTGTAAATGAGCAGTTCTTC	CATSKKGVNEQFF
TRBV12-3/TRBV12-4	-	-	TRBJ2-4	TGTGCCAGCGCACCCGACAGGATCAAAAACATTCAGTACTTC	CASAPDRIKNIQYF
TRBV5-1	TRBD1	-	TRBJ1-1	TGCGCCAGCAGCTCACAGACAGGGGACGTAGGCACTGAAGCTTTCTTT	CASSSQTGDVGTEAFF
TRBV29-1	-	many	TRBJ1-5	TGCAGCGTTGGGGAGGGGAAACAGCCCCAGCATTTT	CSVGEGKQPQHF
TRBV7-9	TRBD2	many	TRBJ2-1	TGTGCCAGCAGCCGAGCAGCGGGAGCGTCCTACAATGAGCAGTTCTTC	CASSRAAGASYNEQFF
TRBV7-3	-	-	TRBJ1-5	TGTGCCAGCAGCTTAACGATAAGGCAGCCCCAGCATTTT	CASSLTIRQPQHF
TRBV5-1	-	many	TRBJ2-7	TGCGCCAGCAGCTTCGGACAGACCTACGAGCAGTACTTC	CASSFGQTYEQYF
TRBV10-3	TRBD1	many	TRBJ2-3	TGTGCCATAAGGACAGGGGGCGTAGAAAGAACAGATACGCAGTATTTT	CAIRTGGVERTDTQYF
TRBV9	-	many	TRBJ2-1	TGTGCCAGCAGCGCCCTGACTGGGGGAATTAAAAATGAGCAGTTCTTC	CASSALTGGIKNEQFF
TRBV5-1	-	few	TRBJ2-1	TGCGCCAGCAGCTCGGTGCCAGTACAGGGTGATGGGGGATATGTCTTC	CASSSVPVQGDGGYVF
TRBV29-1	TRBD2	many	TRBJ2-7	TGCAGCGTGATGACTAGCGGGAGTAGAGAGCAGTACTTC	CSVMTSGSREQYF
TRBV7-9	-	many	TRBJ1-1	TGTGCCAGCAGCCCAGGGGACTGGAAAGCTTTCTTT	CASSPGDWKAFF
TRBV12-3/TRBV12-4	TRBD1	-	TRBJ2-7	TGTGCCAGCAGTTTAGCGCAGGGGGACCAGGGGCCCTACGAGCAGTACTTC	CASSLAQGDQGPYEQYF
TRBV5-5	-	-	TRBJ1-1	TGTGCCAGCAGCTTGTACGTGAACACTGAAGCTTTCTTT	CASSLYVNTEAFF
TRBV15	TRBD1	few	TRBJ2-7	TGTGCCACCAGCAGACGGCTACAGGGGAGCGGCGAGCAGTACTTC	CATSRRLQGSGEQYF
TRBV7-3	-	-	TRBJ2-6	TGTGCCAGCAGCCGACAGTCCCTTAGCTCTGGGGCCAACGTCCTGACTTTC	CASSRQSLSSGANVLTF
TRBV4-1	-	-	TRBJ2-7	TGCGCCAGCAGCCAAGGGGCGGTTAGCTCCTACGAGCAGTACTTC	CASSQGAVSSYEQYF
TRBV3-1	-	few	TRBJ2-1	TGTGCCAGCAGCCAAGACTCACGGGGGGCTGATGAGCAGTTCTTC	CASSQDSRGADEQFF
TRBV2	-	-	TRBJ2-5	TGTGCCAGCAGTCCATCTCTAGGACGAGAGACCCAGTACTTC	CASSPSLGRETQYF
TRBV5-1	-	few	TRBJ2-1	TGCGCCAGCAGCCCCCGGAGGGCCGCTCCATTGACCTACAATGAGCAGTTCTTC	CASSPRRAAPLTYNEQFF
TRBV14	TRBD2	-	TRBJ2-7	TGTGCCAGCAGCCAATGGGGCGGGAGCTCCTACGAGCAGTACTTC	CASSQWGGSSYEQYF
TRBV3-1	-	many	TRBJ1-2	TGTGCCAGCAGCGCCGGACAGACCTATGGCTACACCTTC	CASSAGQTYGYTF
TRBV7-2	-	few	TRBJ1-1	TGTGCCAGCAGCCCACACGGGGTCAACACTGAAGCTTTCTTT	CASSPHGVNTEAFF
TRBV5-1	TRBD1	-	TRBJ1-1	TGCGCCAGCAGCTTGGATCCGGTAAGGGGGCCGAAAGCTTTCTTT	CASSLDPVRGPKAFF
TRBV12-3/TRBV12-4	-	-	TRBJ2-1	TGTGCCAGCAGTGGATTCAATGAGCAGTTCTTC	CASSGFNEQFF
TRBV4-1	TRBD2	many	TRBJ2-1	TGCGCCAGCAGCCAAGAGGGACTAGTTTATAATGAGCAGTTCTTC	CASSQEGLVYNEQFF
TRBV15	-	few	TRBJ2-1	TGTGCCACCAGCGGAGGTAGGGACAATGAGCAGTTCTTC	CATSGGRDNEQFF
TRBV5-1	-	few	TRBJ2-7	TGCGCCAGCAGCTCGGGCCTTTTTAGGGACCAAAGCTCCTACGAGCAGTACTTC	CASSSGLFRDQSSYEQYF
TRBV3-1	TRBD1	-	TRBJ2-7	TGTGCCAGCAGCCAGGACAGGGGGCGCACATCCCGACAGTACTTC	CASSQDRGRTSRQYF
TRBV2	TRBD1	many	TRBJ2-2	TGTGCCAGCAGTGAAGTCAGGGGGCCCACCGGGGAGCTGTTTTTT	CASSEVRGPTGELFF
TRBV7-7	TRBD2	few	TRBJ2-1	TGTGCTAGCAGCTCCGGGACTAGCGGGATCGGTGGTGAGCAGTTCTTC	CASSSGTSGIGGEQFF